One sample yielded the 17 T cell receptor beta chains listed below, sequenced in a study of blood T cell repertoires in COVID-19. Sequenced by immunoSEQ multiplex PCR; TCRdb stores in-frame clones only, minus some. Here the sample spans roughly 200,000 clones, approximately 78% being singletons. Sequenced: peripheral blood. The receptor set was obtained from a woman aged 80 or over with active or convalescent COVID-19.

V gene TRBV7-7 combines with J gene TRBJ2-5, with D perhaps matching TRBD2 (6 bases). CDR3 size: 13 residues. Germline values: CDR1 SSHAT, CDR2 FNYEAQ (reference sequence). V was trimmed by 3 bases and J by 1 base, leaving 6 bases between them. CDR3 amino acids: CASSFGSQETQYF. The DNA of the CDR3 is TGTGCCAGCAGCTTCGGGAGCCAAGAGACCCAGTACTTC.

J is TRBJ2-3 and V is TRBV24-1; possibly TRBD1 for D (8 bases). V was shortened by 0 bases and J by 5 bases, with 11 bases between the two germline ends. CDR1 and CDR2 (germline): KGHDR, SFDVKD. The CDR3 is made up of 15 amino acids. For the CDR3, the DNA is TGTGCCACCAGTGATTTGACAGGGGGGGTAGATACGCAGTATTTT. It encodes CATSDLTGGVDTQYF.

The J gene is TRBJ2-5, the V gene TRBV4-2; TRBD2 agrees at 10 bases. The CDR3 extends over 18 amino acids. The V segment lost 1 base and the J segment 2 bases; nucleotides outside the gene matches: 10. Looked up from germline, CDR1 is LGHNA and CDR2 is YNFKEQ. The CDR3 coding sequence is TGTGCCAGCAGCCAAGTTTCACAAGCGGGGGGGGGTCAAGAGACCCAGTACTTC. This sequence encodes CASSQVSQAGGGQETQYF.

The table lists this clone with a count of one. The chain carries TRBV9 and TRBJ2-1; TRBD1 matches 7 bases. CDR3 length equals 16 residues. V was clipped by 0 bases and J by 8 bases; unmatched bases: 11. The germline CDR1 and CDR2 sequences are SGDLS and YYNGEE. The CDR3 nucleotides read TGTGCCAGCAGCGTAGCCGAACAACGACAGGGCTATGAGCAGTTCTTC. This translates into CASSVAEQRQGYEQFF.

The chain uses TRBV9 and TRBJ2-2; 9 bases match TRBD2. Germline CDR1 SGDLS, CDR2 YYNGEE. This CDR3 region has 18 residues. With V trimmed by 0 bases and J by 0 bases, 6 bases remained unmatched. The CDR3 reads CASSVVASGGPNTGELFF. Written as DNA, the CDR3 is TGTGCCAGCAGCGTAGTTGCCAGCGGGGGGCCGAACACCGGGGAGCTGTTTTTT. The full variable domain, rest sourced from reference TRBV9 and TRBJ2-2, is DSGVTQTPKHLITATGQRVTLRCSPRSGDLSVYWYQQSLDQGLQFLIQYYNGEERAKGNILERFSAQQFPDLHSELNLSSLELGDSALYFCASSVVASGGPNTGELFFGEGSRLTVL.

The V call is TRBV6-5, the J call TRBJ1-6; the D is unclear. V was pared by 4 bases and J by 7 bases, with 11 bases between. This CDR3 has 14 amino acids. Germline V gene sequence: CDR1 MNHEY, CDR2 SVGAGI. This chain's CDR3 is CASSLGRGNSPLHF. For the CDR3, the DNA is TGTGCCAGCAGTTTAGGACGGGGAAATTCACCCCTCCACTTT.

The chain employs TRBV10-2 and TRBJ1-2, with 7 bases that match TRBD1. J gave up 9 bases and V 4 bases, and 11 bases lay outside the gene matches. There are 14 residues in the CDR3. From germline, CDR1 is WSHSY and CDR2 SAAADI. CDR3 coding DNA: TGCGCCAGCAGTGTTCGGGACAGTCCGGGGCGCTACACCTTC. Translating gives CASSVRDSPGRYTF.

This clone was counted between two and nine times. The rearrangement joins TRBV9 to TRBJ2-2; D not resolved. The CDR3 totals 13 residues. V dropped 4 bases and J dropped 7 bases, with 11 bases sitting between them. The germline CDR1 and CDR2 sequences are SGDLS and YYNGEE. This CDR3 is CASSTPPGGELFF. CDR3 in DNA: TGTGCCAGCAGCACCCCGCCGGGCGGGGAGCTGTTTTTT.

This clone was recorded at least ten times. The CDR3 DNA follows: TGTGCCAGCAGTGGAGAGGAGTGGGATGAAAAACTGTTTTTT. Translated, it gives CASSGEEWDEKLFF. V usage is TRBV2 and J usage is TRBJ1-4, with D unclear. Germline loops: CDR1 SNHLY, CDR2 FYNNEI. CDR3 length: 14 residues. V dropped 4 bases and J dropped 6 bases, with 12 bases sitting between them.

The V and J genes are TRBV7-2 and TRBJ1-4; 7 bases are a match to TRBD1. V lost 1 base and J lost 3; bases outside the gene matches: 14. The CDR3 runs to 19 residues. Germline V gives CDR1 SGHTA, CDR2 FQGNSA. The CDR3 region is CASSLGFFMTGIANEKLFF. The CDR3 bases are TGTGCCAGCAGCTTAGGTTTTTTTATGACAGGGATTGCTAATGAAAAACTGTTTTTT.

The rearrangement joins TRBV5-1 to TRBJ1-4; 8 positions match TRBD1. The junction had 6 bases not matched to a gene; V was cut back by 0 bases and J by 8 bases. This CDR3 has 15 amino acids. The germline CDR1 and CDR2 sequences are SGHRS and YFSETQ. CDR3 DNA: TGCGCCAGCAGCTTGGTAGCAGGGGGCAACGAAAAACTGTTTTTT. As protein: CASSLVAGGNEKLFF.

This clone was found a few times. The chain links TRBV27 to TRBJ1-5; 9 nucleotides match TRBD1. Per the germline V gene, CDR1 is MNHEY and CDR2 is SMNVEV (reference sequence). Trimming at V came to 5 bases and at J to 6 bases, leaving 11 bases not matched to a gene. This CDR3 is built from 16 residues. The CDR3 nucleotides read TGTGCCAGCAGTCCCCGGGGGGACAGGGTTCCTCAGCCCCAGCATTTT. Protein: CASSPRGDRVPQPQHF.

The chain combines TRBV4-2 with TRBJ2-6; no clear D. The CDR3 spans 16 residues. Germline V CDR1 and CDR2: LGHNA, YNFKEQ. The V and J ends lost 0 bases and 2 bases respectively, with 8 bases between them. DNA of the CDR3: TGTGCCAGCAGCCAAGAATCGGTTACTGGGGCCAACGTCCTGACTTTC. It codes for CASSQESVTGANVLTF.

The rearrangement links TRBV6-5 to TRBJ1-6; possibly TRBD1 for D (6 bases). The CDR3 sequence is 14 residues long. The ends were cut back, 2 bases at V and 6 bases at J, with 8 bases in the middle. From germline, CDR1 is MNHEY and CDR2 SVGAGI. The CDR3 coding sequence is TGTGCCAGCAGTTACGTACAGGGTAATTCACCCCTCCACTTT. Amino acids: CASSYVQGNSPLHF.

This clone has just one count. The CDR3 loop is CASSLVGGNYGYTF. CDR3 nucleotide sequence: TGTGCCAGCAGCTTGGTAGGGGGTAACTATGGCTACACCTTC. The V and J genes are TRBV5-5 and TRBJ1-2, with D tentatively TRBD1 (6 bases). V was trimmed by 0 bases and J by 1 base, leaving 7 bases between them. Germline V gives CDR1 SGHKS, CDR2 YYEKEE (reference sequence). The CDR3 is 14 amino acids.

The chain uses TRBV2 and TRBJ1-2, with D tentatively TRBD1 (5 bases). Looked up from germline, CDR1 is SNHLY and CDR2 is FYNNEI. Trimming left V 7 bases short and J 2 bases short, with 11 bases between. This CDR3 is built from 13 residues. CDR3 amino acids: CASKWQGNYGYTF. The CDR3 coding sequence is TGTGCCAGCAAATGGCAGGGAAACTATGGCTACACCTTC.

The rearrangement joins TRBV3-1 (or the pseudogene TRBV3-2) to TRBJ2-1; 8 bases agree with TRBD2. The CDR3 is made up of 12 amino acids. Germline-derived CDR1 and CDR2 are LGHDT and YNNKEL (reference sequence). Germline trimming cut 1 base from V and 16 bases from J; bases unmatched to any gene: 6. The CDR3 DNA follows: TGTGCCAGCAGCCAAGGGGGACTAGAGCCATTCTTC. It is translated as CASSQGGLEPFF.